This T cell receptor (beta chain) was sequenced for a study of cytomegalovirus exposure and HLA in healthy donors. Whole-study findings and limits: A further, later analysis showed that HLA-associated TCR beta chains (compared with equally common others) were more clonally expanded. Investigators reported 150 to 200 TCR beta chains as tied to cytomegalovirus.

The germline CDR1 and CDR2 sequences are SGHRS and YFSETQ. CDR3 length equals 16 residues. Trimming cost V 3 bases and J 4 bases, with 17 bases left between them. As for this clone: No antigen is known for it.

Vbeta (60) and Jbeta (13) primers were used in the PCR. The method was immunoSEQ multiplex PCR; TCRdb's version includes in-frame clones alone and lacks a portion of them. The table lists approximately 170,000 clones, approximately 81% of them singletons. Sequences were obtained from PBMCs. V usage is TRBV5-1 and J usage is TRBJ1-3; D might be TRBD1 (5 bases). The clonotype was recovered from a boy aged 2 to 10 in good health and CMV-seronegative. The CDR3 loop reads CASSSGRDRVGNTIYF. CDR3 DNA sequence: TGCGCCAGCAGCTCGGGGCGGGATCGAGTAGGAAACACCATATATTTT.